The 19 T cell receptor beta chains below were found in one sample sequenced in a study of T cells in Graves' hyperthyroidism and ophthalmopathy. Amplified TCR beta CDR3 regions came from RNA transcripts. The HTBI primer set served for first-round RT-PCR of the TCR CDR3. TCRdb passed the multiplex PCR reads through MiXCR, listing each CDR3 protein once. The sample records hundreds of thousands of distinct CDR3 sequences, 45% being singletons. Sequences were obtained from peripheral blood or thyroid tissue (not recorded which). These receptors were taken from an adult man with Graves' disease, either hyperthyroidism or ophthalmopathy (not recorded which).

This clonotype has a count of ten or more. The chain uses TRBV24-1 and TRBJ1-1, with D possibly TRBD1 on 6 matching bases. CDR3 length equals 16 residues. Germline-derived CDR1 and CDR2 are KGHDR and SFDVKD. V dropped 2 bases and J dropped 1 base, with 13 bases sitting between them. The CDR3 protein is CATSDSGTQGNTEAFF. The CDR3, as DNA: TGTGCCACCAGTGATTCCGGGACACAGGGGAACACTGAAGCTTTCTTT.

CDR3 residues: CASSLGTGAGQPQHF. In DNA, the CDR3 is TGTGCCAGCAGCTTAGGGACAGGGGCCGGTCAGCCCCAGCATTTT. This rearrangement joins TRBV7-6 to TRBJ1-5; 9 nucleotides match TRBD1. V lost 1 base and J lost 6; bases outside the gene matches: 4. The CDR3 is 15 residues long. CDR1 and CDR2 from the germline V gene are SGHVS and FNYEAQ.

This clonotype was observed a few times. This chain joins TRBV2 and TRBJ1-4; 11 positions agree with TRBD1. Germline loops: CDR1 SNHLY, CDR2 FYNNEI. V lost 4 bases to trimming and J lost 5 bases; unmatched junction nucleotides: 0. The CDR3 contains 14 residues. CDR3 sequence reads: CASSGDRGNEKLFF. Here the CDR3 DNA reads TGTGCCAGCAGTGGGGACAGGGGGAATGAAAAACTGTTTTTT.

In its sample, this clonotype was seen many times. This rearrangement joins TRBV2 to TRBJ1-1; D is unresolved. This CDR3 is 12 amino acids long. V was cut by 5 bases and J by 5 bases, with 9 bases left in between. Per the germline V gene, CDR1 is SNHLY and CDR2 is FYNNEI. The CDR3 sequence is CASSRPSTEAFF. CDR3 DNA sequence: TGTGCCAGCAGTCGACCGTCGACTGAAGCTTTCTTT.

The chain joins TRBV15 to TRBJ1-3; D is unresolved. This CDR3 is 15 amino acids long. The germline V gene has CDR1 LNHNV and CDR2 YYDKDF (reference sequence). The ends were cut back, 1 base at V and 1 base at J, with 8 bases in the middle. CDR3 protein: CATSRARLSGNTIYF. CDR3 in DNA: TGTGCCACCAGCAGAGCCAGATTGTCTGGAAACACCATATATTTT.

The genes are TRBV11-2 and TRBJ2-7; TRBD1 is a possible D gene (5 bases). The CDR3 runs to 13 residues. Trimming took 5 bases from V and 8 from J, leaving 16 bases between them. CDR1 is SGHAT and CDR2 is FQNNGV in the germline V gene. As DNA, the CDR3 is TGTGCCAGCAGCACAGCCCAGGGTTTAAAGCAGTACTTC. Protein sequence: CASSTAQGLKQYF.

The CDR3 coding sequence is TGTGCTAGAGATCTACTGCTAAATTCACCCCTCCACTTT. Encoded protein: CARDLLLNSPLHF. The chain couples TRBV6-1 to TRBJ1-6; D is ambiguous. The CDR3 length is 13 residues. Germline lookup yields CDR1 MNHNS and CDR2 SASEGT.

In nucleotides, the CDR3 is TGTGCCAGCAGTTTAGAAGGTCCCCGGGCGGTTGGCTACACCTTC. This codes for CASSLEGPRAVGYTF. This chain links TRBV12-3 or TRBV12-4 with TRBJ1-2; D is unresolved. The CDR3 is 15 amino acids. Trimming stripped 1 base from V and 7 bases from J, with 16 bases between.

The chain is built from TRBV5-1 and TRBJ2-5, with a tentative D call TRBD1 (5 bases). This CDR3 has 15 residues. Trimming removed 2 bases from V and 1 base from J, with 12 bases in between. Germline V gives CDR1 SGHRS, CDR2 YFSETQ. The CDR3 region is CASSFQGRVQETQYF. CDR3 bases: TGCGCCAGCAGCTTTCAGGGTAGGGTCCAAGAGACCCAGTACTTC. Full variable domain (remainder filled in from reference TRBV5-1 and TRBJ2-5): KAGVTQTPRYLIKTRGQQVTLSCSPISGHRSVSWYQQTPGQGLQFLFEYFSETQRNKGNFPGRFSGRQFSNSRSEMNVSTLELGDSALYLCASSFQGRVQETQYFGPGTRLLVL.

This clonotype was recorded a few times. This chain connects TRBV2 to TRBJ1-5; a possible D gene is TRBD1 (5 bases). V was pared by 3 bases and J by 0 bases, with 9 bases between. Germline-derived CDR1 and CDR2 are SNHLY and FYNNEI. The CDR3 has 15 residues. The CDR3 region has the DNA TGTGCCAGCAGTGAGGGGGTTTATAGCAATCAGCCCCAGCATTTT. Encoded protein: CASSEGVYSNQPQHF.

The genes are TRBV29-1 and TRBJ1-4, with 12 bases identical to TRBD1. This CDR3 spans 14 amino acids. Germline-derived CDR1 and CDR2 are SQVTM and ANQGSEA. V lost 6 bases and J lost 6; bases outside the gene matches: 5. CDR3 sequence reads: CSVLRDRGHEKLFF. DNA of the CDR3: TGCAGCGTGCTCCGGGACAGGGGGCATGAAAAACTGTTTTTT.

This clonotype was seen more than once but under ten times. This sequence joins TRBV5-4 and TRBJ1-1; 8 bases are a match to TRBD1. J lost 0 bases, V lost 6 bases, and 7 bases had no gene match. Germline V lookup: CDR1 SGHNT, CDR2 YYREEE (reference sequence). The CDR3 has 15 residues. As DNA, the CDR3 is TGTGCCAGCACGACAGGGGTGTTCATGAACACTGAAGCTTTCTTT. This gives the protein CASTTGVFMNTEAFF.

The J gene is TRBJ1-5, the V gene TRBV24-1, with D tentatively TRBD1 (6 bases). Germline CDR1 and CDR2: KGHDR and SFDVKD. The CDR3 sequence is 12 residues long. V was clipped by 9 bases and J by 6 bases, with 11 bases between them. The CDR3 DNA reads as TGTGCCACCTCAGGGGTTCCTCAGCCCCAGCATTTT. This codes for CATSGVPQPQHF.

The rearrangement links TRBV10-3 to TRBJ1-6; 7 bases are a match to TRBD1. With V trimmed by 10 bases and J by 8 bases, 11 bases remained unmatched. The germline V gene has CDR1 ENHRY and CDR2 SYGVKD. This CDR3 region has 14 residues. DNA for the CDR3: TGTGCCAGCAGAGTCGACAGGGCGGATTCACCCCTCCACTTT. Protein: CASRVDRADSPLHF.

In nucleotides, the CDR3 is TGTGCCAGCAGACGAGACAGGGGGCGTTGGGAAAAACTGTTTTTT. Its translation is CASRRDRGRWEKLFF. The rearrangement uses TRBV7-9 and TRBJ1-4; 10 bases map to TRBD1. The CDR3 is 15 amino acids. V gave up 6 bases and J gave up 8 bases; unmatched junction bases: 9. Germline V gene sequence: CDR1 SEHNR, CDR2 FQNEAQ (reference sequence).

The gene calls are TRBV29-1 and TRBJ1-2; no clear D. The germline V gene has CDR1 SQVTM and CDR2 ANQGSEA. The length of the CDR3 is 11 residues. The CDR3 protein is CSEADGYGYTF. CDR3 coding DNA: TGCAGTGAGGCGGATGGCTATGGCTACACCTTC.

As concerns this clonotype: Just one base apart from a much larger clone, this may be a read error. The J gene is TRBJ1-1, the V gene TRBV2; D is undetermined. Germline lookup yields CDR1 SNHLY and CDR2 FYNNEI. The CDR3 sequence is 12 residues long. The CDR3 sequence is CANSDLVTEAFF. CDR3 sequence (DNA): TGTGCCAACAGTGACCTAGTGACTGAAGCTTTCTTT.

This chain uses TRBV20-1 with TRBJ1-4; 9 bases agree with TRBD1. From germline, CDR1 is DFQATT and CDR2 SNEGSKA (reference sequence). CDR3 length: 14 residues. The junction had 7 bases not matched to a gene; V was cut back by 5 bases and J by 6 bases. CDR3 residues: CSAGTQGADEKLFF. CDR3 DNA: TGCAGTGCTGGTACACAGGGGGCGGATGAAAAACTGTTTTTT.

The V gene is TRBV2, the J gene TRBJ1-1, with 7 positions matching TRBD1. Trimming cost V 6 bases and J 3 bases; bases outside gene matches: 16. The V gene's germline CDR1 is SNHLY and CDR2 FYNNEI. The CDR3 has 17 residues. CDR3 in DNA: TGTGCCAGCAGCTTGACAGGGCTGAGGGAATTGGACACTGAAGCTTTCTTT. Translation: CASSLTGLRELDTEAFF.